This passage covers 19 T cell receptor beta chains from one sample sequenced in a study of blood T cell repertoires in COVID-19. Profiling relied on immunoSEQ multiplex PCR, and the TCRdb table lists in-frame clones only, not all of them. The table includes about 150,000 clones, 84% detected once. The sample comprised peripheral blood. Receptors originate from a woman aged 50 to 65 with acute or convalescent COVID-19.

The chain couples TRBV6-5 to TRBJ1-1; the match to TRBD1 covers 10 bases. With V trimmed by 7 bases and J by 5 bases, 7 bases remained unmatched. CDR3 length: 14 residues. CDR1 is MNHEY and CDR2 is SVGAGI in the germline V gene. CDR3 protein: CASTRQGARTEAFF. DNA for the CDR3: TGTGCCAGCACCCGACAGGGGGCGCGTACTGAAGCTTTCTTT.

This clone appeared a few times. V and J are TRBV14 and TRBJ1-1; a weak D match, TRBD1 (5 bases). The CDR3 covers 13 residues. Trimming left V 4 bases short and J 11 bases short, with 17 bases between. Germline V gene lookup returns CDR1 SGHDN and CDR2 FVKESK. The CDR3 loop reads CASSRISGIQAFF. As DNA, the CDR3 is TGTGCCAGCAGCCGCATCTCAGGGATACAGGCTTTCTTT.

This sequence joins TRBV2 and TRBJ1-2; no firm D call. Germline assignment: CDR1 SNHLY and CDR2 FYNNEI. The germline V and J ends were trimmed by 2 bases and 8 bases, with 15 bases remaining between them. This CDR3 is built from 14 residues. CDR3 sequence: CASSETVSTGGYTF. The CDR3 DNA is TGTGCCAGCAGTGAAACGGTCTCGACCGGGGGCTACACCTTC. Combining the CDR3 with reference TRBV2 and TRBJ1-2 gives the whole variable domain EPEVTQTPSHQVTQMGQEVILRCVPISNHLYFYWYRQILGQKVEFLVSFYNNEISEKSEIFDDQFSVERPDGSNFTLKIRSTKLEDSAMYFCASSETVSTGGYTFGSGTRLTVV.

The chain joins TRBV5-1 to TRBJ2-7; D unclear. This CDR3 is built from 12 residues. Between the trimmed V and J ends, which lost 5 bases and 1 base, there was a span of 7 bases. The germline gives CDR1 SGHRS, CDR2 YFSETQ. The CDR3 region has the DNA TGCGCCAGCAGAGGCGGATCCTACGAGCAGTACTTC. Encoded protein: CASRGGSYEQYF.

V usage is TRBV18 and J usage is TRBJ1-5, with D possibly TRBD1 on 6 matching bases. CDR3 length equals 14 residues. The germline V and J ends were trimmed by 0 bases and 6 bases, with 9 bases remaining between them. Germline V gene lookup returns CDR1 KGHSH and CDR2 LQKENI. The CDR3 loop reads CASSPPGARQPQHF. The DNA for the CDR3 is TGTGCCAGCTCACCACCGGGGGCACGTCAGCCCCAGCATTTT.

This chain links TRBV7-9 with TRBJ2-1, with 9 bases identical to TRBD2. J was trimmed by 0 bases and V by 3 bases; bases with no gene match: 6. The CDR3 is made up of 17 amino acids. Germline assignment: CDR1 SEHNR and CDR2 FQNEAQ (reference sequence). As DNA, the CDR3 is TGTGCCAGCAGCTTCACGACTAGCGGAAGCTCCTACAATGAGCAGTTCTTC. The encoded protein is CASSFTTSGSSYNEQFF. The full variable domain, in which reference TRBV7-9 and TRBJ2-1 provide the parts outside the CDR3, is DTGVSQNPRHKITKRGQNVTFRCDPISEHNRLYWYRQTLGQGPEFLTYFQNEAQLEKSRLLSDRFSAERPKGSFSTLEIQRTEQGDSAMYLCASSFTTSGSSYNEQFFGPGTRLTVL.

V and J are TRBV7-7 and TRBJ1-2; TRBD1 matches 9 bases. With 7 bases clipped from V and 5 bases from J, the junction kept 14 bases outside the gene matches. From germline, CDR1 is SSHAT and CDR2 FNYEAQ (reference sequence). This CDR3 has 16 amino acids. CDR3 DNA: TGTGCCAGCAACTTCCACAGGGGGCGCTGGAGGTATGGCTACACCTTC. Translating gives CASNFHRGRWRYGYTF.

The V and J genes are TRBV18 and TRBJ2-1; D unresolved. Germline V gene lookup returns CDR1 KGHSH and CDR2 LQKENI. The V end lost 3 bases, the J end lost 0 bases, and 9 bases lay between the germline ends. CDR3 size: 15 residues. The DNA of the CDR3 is TGTGCCAGCTCACCTCAGTACCTCTCCTACAATGAGCAGTTCTTC. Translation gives CASSPQYLSYNEQFF.

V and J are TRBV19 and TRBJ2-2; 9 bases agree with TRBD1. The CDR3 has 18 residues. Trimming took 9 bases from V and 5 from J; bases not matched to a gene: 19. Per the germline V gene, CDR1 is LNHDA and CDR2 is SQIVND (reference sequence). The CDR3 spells CASRPAGFNRGRTGELFF. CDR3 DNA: TGTGCCAGCAGACCCGCAGGCTTTAACAGGGGGCGTACCGGGGAGCTGTTTTTT.

CDR3 nucleotides: TGTGCCAGCAGTGACTCAGGGGGCTATGGCTACACCTTC. Protein product: CASSDSGGYGYTF. The V call is TRBV6-4, the J call TRBJ1-2; a possible D gene is TRBD1 (6 bases). The CDR3 is 13 residues long. The ends were cut back, 0 bases at V and 4 bases at J, with 6 bases in the middle. Germline V gene lookup returns CDR1 MRHNA and CDR2 SNTAGT.

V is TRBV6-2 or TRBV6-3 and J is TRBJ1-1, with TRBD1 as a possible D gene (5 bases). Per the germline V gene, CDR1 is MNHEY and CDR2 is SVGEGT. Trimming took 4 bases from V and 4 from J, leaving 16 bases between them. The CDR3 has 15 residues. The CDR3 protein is CASSWPGVKVTEAFF. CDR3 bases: TGTGCCAGCAGTTGGCCGGGGGTAAAGGTCACTGAAGCTTTCTTT.

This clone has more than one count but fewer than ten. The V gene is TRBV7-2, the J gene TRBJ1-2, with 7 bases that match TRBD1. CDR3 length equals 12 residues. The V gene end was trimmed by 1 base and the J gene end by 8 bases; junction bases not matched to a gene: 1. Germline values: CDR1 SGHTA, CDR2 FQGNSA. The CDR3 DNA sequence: TGTGCCAGCAGCTTAGAAGGGGGCGGCTACACCTTC. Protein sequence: CASSLEGGGYTF.

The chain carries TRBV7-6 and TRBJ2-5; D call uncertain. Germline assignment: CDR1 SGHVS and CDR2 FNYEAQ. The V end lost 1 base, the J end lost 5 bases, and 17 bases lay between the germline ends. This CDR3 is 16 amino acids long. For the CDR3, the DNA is TGTGCCAGCAGCTTAGGAGGCTCCGGCATTCGGGAGACCCAGTACTTC. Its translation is CASSLGGSGIRETQYF. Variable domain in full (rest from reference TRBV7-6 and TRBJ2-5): GAGVSQSPRYKVTKRGQDVALRCDPISGHVSLYWYRQALGQGPEFLTYFNYEAQQDKSGLPNDRFSAERPEGSISTLTIQRTEQRDSAMYRCASSLGGSGIRETQYFGPGTRLLVL.

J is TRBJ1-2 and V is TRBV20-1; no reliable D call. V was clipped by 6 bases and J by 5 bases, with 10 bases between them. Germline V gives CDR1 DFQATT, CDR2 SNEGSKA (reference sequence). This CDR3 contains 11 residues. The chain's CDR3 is CSAAGRYGYTF. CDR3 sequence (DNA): TGCAGTGCCGCGGGTCGATATGGCTACACCTTC.

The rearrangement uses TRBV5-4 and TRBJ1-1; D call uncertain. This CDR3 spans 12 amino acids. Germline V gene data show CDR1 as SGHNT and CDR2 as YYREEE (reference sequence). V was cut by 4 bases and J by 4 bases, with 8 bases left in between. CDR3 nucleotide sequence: TGTGCCAGCAGCCTAGAGTTCACTGAAGCTTTCTTT. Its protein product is CASSLEFTEAFF. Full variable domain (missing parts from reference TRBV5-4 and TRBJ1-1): ETGVTQSPTHLIKTRGQQVTLRCSSQSGHNTVSWYQQALGQGPQFIFQYYREEENGRGNFPPRFSGLQFPNYSSELNVNALELDDSALYLCASSLEFTEAFFGQGTRLTVV.

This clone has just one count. The CDR3 DNA follows: TGTGCCAGCAGCTTATTGAGGGATTACAATGAGCAGTTCTTC. Its protein product is CASSLLRDYNEQFF. This chain uses TRBV7-8 with TRBJ2-1, with D possibly being TRBD2 (5 bases). The CDR3 totals 14 residues. V was trimmed by 2 bases and J by 4 bases, leaving 9 bases between them. Germline-derived CDR1 and CDR2 are SGHVS and FQNEAQ.

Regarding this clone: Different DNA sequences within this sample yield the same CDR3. The CDR3 sequence is CASSASSGANVLTF. The CDR3 coding sequence is TGTGCCAGCAGTGCGAGCTCTGGGGCCAACGTCCTGACTTTC. This rearrangement joins TRBV2 to TRBJ2-6; D gene uncertain. The CDR3 totals 14 residues. V lost 4 bases to trimming and J lost 0 bases, with 4 bases between them. Germline V CDR1 and CDR2: SNHLY, FYNNEI.

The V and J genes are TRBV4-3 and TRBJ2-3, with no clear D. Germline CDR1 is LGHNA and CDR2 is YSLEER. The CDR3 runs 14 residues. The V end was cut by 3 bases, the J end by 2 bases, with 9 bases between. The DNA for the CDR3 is TGCGCCAGCAGCCATGACCGGGTCACAGATACGCAGTATTTT. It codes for CASSHDRVTDTQYF.

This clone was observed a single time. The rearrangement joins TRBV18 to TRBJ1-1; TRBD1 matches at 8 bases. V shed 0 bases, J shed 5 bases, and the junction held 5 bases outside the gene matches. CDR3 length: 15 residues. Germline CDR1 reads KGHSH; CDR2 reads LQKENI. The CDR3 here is CASSPPTGAQTEAFF. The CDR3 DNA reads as TGTGCCAGCTCACCACCGACAGGGGCGCAAACTGAAGCTTTCTTT. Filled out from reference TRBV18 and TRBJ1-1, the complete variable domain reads NAGVMQNPRHLVRRRGQEARLRCSPMKGHSHVYWYRQLPEEGLKFMVYLQKENIIDESGMPKERFSAEFPKEGPSILRIQQVVRGDSAAYFCASSPPTGAQTEAFFGQGTRLTVV.